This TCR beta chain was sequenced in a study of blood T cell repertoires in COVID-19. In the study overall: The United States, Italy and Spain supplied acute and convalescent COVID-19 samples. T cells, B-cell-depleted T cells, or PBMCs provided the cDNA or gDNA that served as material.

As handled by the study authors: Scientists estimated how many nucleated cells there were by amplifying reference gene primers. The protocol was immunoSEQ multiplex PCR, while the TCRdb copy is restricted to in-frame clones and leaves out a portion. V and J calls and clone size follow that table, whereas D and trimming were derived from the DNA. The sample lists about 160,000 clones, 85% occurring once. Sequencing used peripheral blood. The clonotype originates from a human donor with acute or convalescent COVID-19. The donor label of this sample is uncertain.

CDR3 DNA sequence: TGTGCCAGCAGCCCATGGACAGGGAAGATGAACACTGAAGCTTTCTTT. It translates to CASSPWTGKMNTEAFF. The chain is built from TRBV7-7 and TRBJ1-1; 8 nucleotides align to TRBD1. V shed 5 bases and J 0 bases; nucleotides not matched to a gene: 8. Germline V gives CDR1 SSHAT, CDR2 FNYEAQ (reference sequence). The length of the CDR3 is 16 residues.